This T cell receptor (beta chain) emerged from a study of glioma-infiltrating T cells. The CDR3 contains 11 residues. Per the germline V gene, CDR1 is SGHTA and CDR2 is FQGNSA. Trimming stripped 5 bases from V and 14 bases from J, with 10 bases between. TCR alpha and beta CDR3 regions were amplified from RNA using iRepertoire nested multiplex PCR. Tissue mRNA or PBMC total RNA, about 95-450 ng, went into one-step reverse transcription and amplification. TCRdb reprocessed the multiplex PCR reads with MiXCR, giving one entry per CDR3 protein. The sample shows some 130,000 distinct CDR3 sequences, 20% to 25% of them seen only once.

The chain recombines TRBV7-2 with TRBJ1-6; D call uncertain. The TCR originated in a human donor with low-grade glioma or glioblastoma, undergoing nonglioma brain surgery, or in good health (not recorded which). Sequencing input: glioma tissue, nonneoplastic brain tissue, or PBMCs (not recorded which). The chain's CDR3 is CASSTRSALHF. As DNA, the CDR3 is TGTGCCAGCAGCACCCGTTCGGCCCTCCACTTT.